This T cell receptor beta chain originates from a study of T cell responses to AZD1222 COVID-19 vaccine. Study-wide findings and caveats: Clonal diversity was possibly underestimated, and the donors were mostly white British, with more females. Close to half of all spike-specific TCRs reportedly target regions of the variants that are unmutated. Regions 160-218 and 743-854 held dominance among vaccine-associated CD4 TCRs, which spanned spike. Spike-specific TCRs gained breadth and depth after people received two AZD1222 doses.

Measured with immunoSEQ multiplex PCR; TCRdb has only the in-frame clones, and not every one. The sample has about 120,000 clones; about 93% are singletons. The CDR3 sequence is 12 residues long. Per germline, CDR1 MDHEN and CDR2 SYDVKM. V dropped 3 bases and J dropped 4 bases, with 7 bases sitting between them. Concerning this clone: The antigen is unknown.

This rearrangement joins TRBV28 to TRBJ2-7; no clear D gene. This specimen consisted of peripheral blood, obtained 28 days after the second AZD1222 dose. The clonotype comes from an adult who received the AZD1222 COVID-19 vaccine. The DNA for the CDR3 is TGTGCCAGCAGTTTTCGAGAGTACGAGCAGTACTTC. Residues: CASSFREYEQYF.